This TCR beta chain appears in the sequencing data of a study of cytomegalovirus exposure and HLA in healthy donors (dated by TCRdb to between 2016 and 2019). Some background on the complete study: In an earlier analysis of 550 to 750 of the donors, 276 Gb of sequence data and some 100 million unique TCR beta sequences from about 179 million T cells were reported. Among almost 400 genotyped donors of the cohort, an average of approximately 240,000 unique TCR beta nucleotide sequences were sequenced per donor, about a sixth of them non-productive. Class I and class II HLA loci were covered by the typing at four-digit resolution. All discovery cohort repertoires had been generated using a single sequencing platform. The aim of the study was to test whether cataloging public T cell receptors could identify signatures of past pathogen exposure. Five DR-DQ haplotypes were treated as single units for association and clustering because of strong linkage in the cohort. Of the approximately 400 genotyped donors, 80% to 90% were placed in the genetic ancestry cluster associated with self-reported Caucasian donors. An earlier analysis of 450 to 750 of the donors used high-throughput TCR beta sequencing to judge whether each TCR beta V gene segment behaved as functional or pseudogenic. A later genetic analysis took genome-wide SNP genotypes for about 60% of the roughly 670 donors and used that subset as a discovery cohort. The study combined high-throughput TCR immunosequencing, statistical association of individual TCRs with disease status, and machine learning to predict cytomegalovirus infection status. A later analysis re-analyzed previously published TCR beta repertoires from 600 to 850 donors and added high-resolution HLA genotyping to study TCR occurrence patterns. Along with the approximately 600-subject first cohort, a separate validation cohort of over 90 different subjects was used. The study used immunosequencing to profile the T cell repertoires of 666 subjects and linked those repertoires to cytomegalovirus serostatus. Typing coverage differed by locus: A, B, C, DRB1 and DQB1 were typed in roughly 629-640 donors, DQA1 in about 500, DPA1 in around 610, and DPB1 in around 440. The later analysis used no new phenotypic data to find candidate immune exposures, relying instead on TCR beta sequences and their occurrence across donors. Approximately 310 gigabases of sequencing data and approximately 93 million unique TCR sequences were included in an early release covering about 700 HLA-typed donors. Alongside the repertoire data, information on donor age, sex, ethnicity and CMV serostatus was compiled.

The germline V gene encodes CDR1 SGHRS and CDR2 YFSETQ. Trimming removed 5 bases from V and 6 bases from J, leaving 17 bases between the germline ends. The CDR3 spans 14 residues, from the cysteine through the phenylalanine. CDR3 DNA is the only sequence kept; it has 42 bases, read in frame from the first base. Library preparation employed the immunoSEQ multiplex PCR assay. A mixture of 60 forward primers for TCR Vbeta segments and 13 reverse primers for TCR Jbeta segments was used in the multiplex PCR. A multiplex PCR assay on genomic DNA amplified the CDR3 region of rearranged TCR beta genes. The amplified TCR beta libraries were sequenced on the Illumina HiSeq System as 87-base-pair reads. For the original study's pipeline: A later analysis tallied 75 million to 85 million unique TCR beta chains across the approximately 670 repertoires, and approximately 12 million of those chains were shared by two or more donors. To remove PCR and sequencing errors, raw reads were error-corrected and collapsed into unique sequences using a nearest-neighbor algorithm that merged closely related sequences. CDR3 sequences were aligned to IMGT reference sequences to assign V, D and J gene segments. For a sequence to be retained, at least a six-nucleotide match to both a V gene segment and a J gene segment was required. A rearrangement was called productive if the CDR3 had no stop codons and remained in frame with V and J, and every other rearrangement was called non-productive. CDR3 was defined according to IMGT convention as the region running from the second conserved V-encoded cysteine to the conserved J-encoded phenylalanine. The earlier analysis of about 620 of the donors excluded sequences that lacked an unambiguous match to a single V gene segment. An earlier analysis of approximately 590 of the donors called V segments functional above 56.7% productive rearrangements and segregating when the between-donor standard deviation exceeded 5%. To diagnose cytomegalovirus status from the catalog of TCR beta chain sequences, a statistical classification framework was built. V and J gene assignment, in a later analysis, came from comparing TCR nucleotide sequences with IMGT/GENE-DB human TR gene sequences. In a later analysis, CDR3 sequences and most-parsimonious VDJ recombination scenarios were assigned using the TCRdist pipeline. A later analysis defined each TCR beta chain by its CDR3 amino acid sequence plus V-gene family, and excluded reads lacking a unique V-gene family. As a way to deal with suspected cross-contamination and a sequencing artifact, a later analysis dropped 592 nucleotide sequences that were highly shared and had low generation probability. In a later analysis, a clonal expansion index was calculated for each public chain from normalized within-repertoire ranks of inferred template counts. A later analysis computed generation probabilities with a VDJ recombination model fitted to out-of-frame rearrangements, and checked the results against IGoR. A later analysis scored TCR-TCR, TCR-HLA and TCR-CMV co-occurrence with hypergeometric tests, applying a repertoire-size bias correction to TCR pairs. A later analysis estimated false discovery rates by permuting HLA or CMV assignments 20 times. A later analysis grouped co-occurring TCRs with DBSCAN, adding TCRdist sequence similarity when clustering within HLA-allele-positive subsets. For co-occurrence clustering, repertoires with fewer than 30,000 or more than 120,000 public chains were excluded, along with several repertoires with anomalous nucleotide sharing. Held by TCRdb, this immuneACCESS table contains in-frame sequences only and omits some clones. Under half of the omission traces to an unresolved V gene where checked; the cause of the rest is unknown. V and J calls and clone size are as listed in that table; D and trimming were resolved from the DNA. The sample's clone listing holds about 79,000 clones. About 4.6% of the sample lies in the top ten.

As to this clone: Its antigen has not been determined.

The cohort consisted of approximately 690 healthy bone marrow donors. At the time of sampling, every cohort member was nominally healthy, though immune exposures that went unrecorded were likely present. The donor was CMV seronegative and belonged to the group of around 350 seronegative cohort members. Each donor provided a peripheral blood sample, and peripheral blood mononuclear cells were used for TCR beta sequencing. The Qiagen DNeasy Blood Extraction Kit was used to extract genomic DNA from the blood cell samples. Findings and caveats that apply to the study as a whole: Some IMGT-functional V segments, including TRBV6-2 and TRBV6-3, could not be distinguished by the 87-base-pair reads and were therefore excluded. The classifier was reported to diagnose cytomegalovirus status with high specificity and sensitivity in both the original and validation cohorts. The authors suggested that the approach could potentially be extended to other disease states and immunological phenotypes. The study gave a list of around 170 TCR beta chains associated with cytomegalovirus. Strong co-occurrence of HLA alleles, especially DR and DQ, made assigning TCR associations to individual alleles difficult. A further reported finding was that TCR beta sequences accurately predicted the HLA-A and HLA-B alleles for most subjects in the first cohort. Most TCR sequences were observed very rarely across donors, whereas some public TCRs were present in many individuals. This cohort had only TCR beta chains sequenced, and the lack of alpha or paired-chain data limited which features could be detected. In a later genetic analysis, a missense DCLRE1C variant was associated with V-gene and J-gene trimming of TCR beta chains, and the association was replicated in an independent cohort. A later analysis associated 16,951 TCR beta sequences with specific HLA alleles at a false discovery rate of 0.05. In vitro tests confirmed that a few of the cytomegalovirus-associated TCR beta chains recognize cytomegalovirus antigens. The sequencing pipeline was judged likely to have produced a cluster of highly shared sequence variants as a technical artifact. In a later analysis, several top co-occurrence clusters were reported to appear linked to parvovirus B19, influenza, CMV and Epstein-Barr virus. Compared with equally common non-associated chains, HLA-associated TCR beta chains in a later analysis were more clonally expanded and had lower generation probabilities. Linkage disequilibrium might explain the correlated functional status among segregating V segments, but an unknown experimental factor could not be excluded. In an earlier analysis of over 550 of the donors, most TCR beta V segments were observed in productive rearrangements about 87% or about 30% of the time, broadly matching IMGT annotations. Because counts were too low, some 17 rarely observed V segments, including chromosome 9 orphons, were excluded from the earlier analysis of under 650 of the donors. A later genetic analysis reported fewer N-insertions in productive TCRs among donors in an Asian-associated ancestry cluster than the approximately 670-donor mean. A later analysis found that most CMV-associated TCR beta chains appeared HLA-restricted, with HLA associations seemingly driven largely by CMV exposure. Sequencing depth was assumed to be roughly uniform across donors in the presence/absence analyses, though that assumption may not hold. Because some donors lacked HLA typing at each locus, the association tests relied only on the typed subset. A later analysis found that TCR association rates varied across HLA loci, with DRB1 alleles showing the most associated TCRs and HLA-C alleles the fewest. CMV serostatus was the only immune exposure information available for the cohort.

Recombination joined TRBV5-1 with TRBJ1-1; TRBD1 is a possible D gene, resting on 6 matching bases. Sequenced sample: PBMCs. The clonotype comes from a man aged 25 to 45 in good health and CMV-seronegative. The DNA reads TGCGCCAGCAGAAAAACCGACAGGTATGCTGAAGCTTTCTTT. Translation gives CASRKTDRYAEAFF.